The 27 T cell receptor beta chains reported below all come from one sample, sequenced in a study of cytomegalovirus exposure and HLA in healthy donors. Profiled with immunoSEQ multiplex PCR; TCRdb holds only in-frame clones, not every one. The sample carries some 240,000 clones, approximately 82% recorded once. Material for sequencing was PBMCs. Receptors originate from a woman aged 18-29 years in good health and CMV-seronegative.

Points on this clone: The junction and the germline gene differ at one end; a read error may be behind it. The chain is built from TRBV2 and TRBJ2-3, with TRBD2 matching 12 bases. Germline V lookup: CDR1 SNHLY, CDR2 FYNNEI. CDR3 length equals 13 residues. The CDR3 region has the DNA TGTGCCAGCAGTGGGACCCTAGCGGGGGGGAAGGATTTT. Translation: CASSGTLAGGKDF.

This clone was seen a single time. V usage is TRBV10-1 and J usage is TRBJ1-1; D may be TRBD1 (6 bases). Germline V gene data show CDR1 as WNHNN and CDR2 as SYGVQD (reference sequence). This CDR3 region has 13 residues. The ends were cut back, 8 bases at V and 4 bases at J, with 14 bases in the middle. The CDR3 nucleotides are TGCGCCAGCCGGGAAGGGGGGACCACTGAAGCTTTCTTT. Protein sequence: CASREGGTTEAFF.

This chain joins TRBV2 and TRBJ2-5; no reliable D call. With 1 base removed from V and 4 bases from J, the gap between germline ends came to 7 bases. The CDR3 sequence is 13 residues long. Germline lookup yields CDR1 SNHLY and CDR2 FYNNEI. CDR3 nucleotides: TGTGCCAGCAGTGAAGGGGTGGGAGAGACCCAGTACTTC. Amino acids: CASSEGVGETQYF.

This rearrangement joins TRBV6-6 to TRBJ2-1, with 8 bases aligning to TRBD2. This CDR3 contains 14 residues. Per the germline V gene, CDR1 is MNHNY and CDR2 is SVGAGI (reference sequence). After removal of 7 bases from V and 6 bases from J, the junction contained 8 bases not matched to a gene. The CDR3 here is CASIHEAGGNEQFF. The DNA for the CDR3 is TGTGCCAGCATCCACGAGGCGGGGGGCAATGAGCAGTTCTTC.

The chain carries TRBV7-8 and TRBJ1-1; 11 nucleotides match TRBD1. V dropped 4 bases and J dropped 2; count of bases not matched to a gene: 9. The germline CDR1 and CDR2 sequences are SGHVS and FQNEAQ. The CDR3 consists of 17 residues. CDR3 nucleotides: TGTGCCAGCAGCTCCTGGACAGGGGGCGTCGGAAACACTGAAGCTTTCTTT. This translates into CASSSWTGGVGNTEAFF.

The chain couples TRBV5-6 to TRBJ2-2; unclear D gene. CDR1 and CDR2 (germline): SGHDT, YYEEEE. V shed 5 bases and J shed 3 bases, with 11 bases lying between them. The CDR3 has 14 amino acids. The CDR3 nucleotides read TGTGCCAGCAGTTTTACCGGATACACCGGGGAGCTGTTTTTT. Translating it yields CASSFTGYTGELFF.

With regard to this clone: Other DNA sequences in the sample encode the same CDR3. V usage is TRBV27 and J usage is TRBJ1-2, with D possibly matching TRBD1 (6 bases). Germline CDR1 MNHEY, CDR2 SMNVEV (reference sequence). Trimming shortened V by 5 bases and J by 5 bases, and 9 bases separated the two germline ends. The CDR3 is made up of 12 amino acids. The CDR3 sequence: CASSRQGYGYTF. DNA of the CDR3: TGTGCCAGCAGTCGTCAGGGGTATGGCTACACCTTC.

V and J are TRBV11-2 and TRBJ1-5; 8 bases are a match to TRBD1. Germline values: CDR1 SGHAT, CDR2 FQNNGV. This CDR3 has 17 residues. Unmatched junction bases numbered 8, after V lost 0 bases and J lost 4 bases. CDR3 DNA sequence: TGTGCCAGCAGCTTAGATGGAGGACAGGGCTATAATCAGCCCCAGCATTTT. Protein product: CASSLDGGQGYNQPQHF.

The chain has TRBV25-1 and TRBJ1-4; 7 nucleotides align to TRBD1. This CDR3 has 14 residues. Germline V CDR1 and CDR2: MGHDK, SYGVNS. V was pared by 4 bases and J by 7 bases, with 6 bases of the junction left unmatched. Here the CDR3 reads CASSAHRGGEKLFF. The CDR3 DNA follows: TGTGCCAGCAGTGCCCACAGGGGCGGTGAAAAACTGTTTTTT.

This chain links TRBV10-3 with TRBJ2-1; tentative D call: TRBD2 (6 bases). CDR3 length: 12 amino acids. Trimming stripped 6 bases from V and 7 bases from J, with 10 bases between. Germline-derived CDR1 and CDR2 are ENHRY and SYGVKD. CDR3 protein: CAIRGGGNEQFF. The CDR3 nucleotides are TGTGCCATCAGGGGGGGTGGTAATGAGCAGTTCTTC.

The chain carries TRBV2 and TRBJ2-6; D is ambiguous. The CDR3 extends over 14 amino acids. Germline V gene lookup returns CDR1 SNHLY and CDR2 FYNNEI. V was pared by 7 bases and J by 1 base, with 8 bases between. The CDR3 sequence: CASTPLSGANVLTF. The DNA for the CDR3 is TGTGCCAGCACACCCCTATCTGGGGCCAACGTCCTGACTTTC.

The chain carries TRBV2 and TRBJ1-5; TRBD1 matches at 10 bases. Germline V gives CDR1 SNHLY, CDR2 FYNNEI. V shed 8 bases and J 6 bases; nucleotides not matched to a gene: 7. This CDR3 is built from 14 residues. The CDR3 here is CASGDRGIGQPQHF. For the CDR3, the DNA is TGTGCCAGCGGGGACAGGGGAATCGGTCAGCCCCAGCATTTT.

This clone was observed a single time. This rearrangement joins TRBV27 to TRBJ2-7; a weak D match, TRBD1 (6 bases). The CDR3 length is 14 residues. CDR1 and CDR2 from the germline V gene are MNHEY and SMNVEV (reference sequence). V gave up 0 bases and J gave up 5 bases, with 11 bases separating them. The CDR3 DNA reads TGTGCCAGCAGTTTATCTACAGGGCTCAACGAGCAGTACTTC. Translated: CASSLSTGLNEQYF.

The CDR3 loop is CASSWAGSTEAFF. DNA for the CDR3: TGTGCCAGCAGTTGGGCAGGGAGCACTGAAGCTTTCTTT. The genes are TRBV27 and TRBJ1-1, with D maybe TRBD1 (5 bases). The germline V gene has CDR1 MNHEY and CDR2 SMNVEV (reference sequence). V was shortened by 4 bases and J by 4 bases, with 10 bases between the two germline ends. This CDR3 is 13 amino acids long.

V gene TRBV27 combines with J gene TRBJ2-7; the D is unclear. This CDR3 is built from 15 residues. The V gene's germline CDR1 is MNHEY and CDR2 SMNVEV (reference sequence). With 2 bases removed from V and 1 base from J, the gap between germline ends came to 12 bases. CDR3 sequence (DNA): TGTGCCAGCAGTTTAAATCAAGAAGGGTCCTACGAGCAGTACTTC. Its protein product is CASSLNQEGSYEQYF.

This chain uses TRBV6-4 with TRBJ2-3, with D possibly matching TRBD2 (5 bases). From germline, CDR1 is MRHNA and CDR2 SNTAGT. V was shortened by 0 bases and J by 5 bases, with 15 bases between the two germline ends. The CDR3 extends over 16 amino acids. CDR3 sequence: CASSDSWRTGVDTQYF. The CDR3 region has the DNA TGTGCCAGCAGTGACTCATGGCGGACTGGGGTAGATACGCAGTATTTT.

The chain recombines TRBV6-5 with TRBJ1-4; D is ambiguous. The germline V and J ends were trimmed by 8 bases and 5 bases, with 15 bases remaining between them. This CDR3 comprises 14 residues. Per the germline V gene, CDR1 is MNHEY and CDR2 is SVGAGI. For the CDR3, the DNA is TGTGCCAGCGGTCGTGCAAGCAGCAATGAAAAACTGTTTTTT. Protein sequence: CASGRASSNEKLFF.

The chain carries TRBV2 and TRBJ1-1; D is ambiguous. The CDR3 loop spans 13 amino acids. In germline, CDR1 is SNHLY, CDR2 FYNNEI. The V end lost 3 bases, the J end lost 2 bases, and 7 bases lay between the germline ends. The CDR3, as DNA: TGTGCCAGCAGTGATGGGTTAAACACTGAAGCTTTCTTT. Amino acids: CASSDGLNTEAFF.

This clone was picked up one time. The chain is built from TRBV27 and TRBJ2-7; the match to TRBD1 covers 7 bases. Germline CDR1 reads MNHEY; CDR2 reads SMNVEV (reference sequence). V gave up 3 bases and J gave up 3 bases; unmatched junction bases: 8. This CDR3 contains 15 residues. CDR3 protein: CASSFTKGQRYEQYF. The CDR3 coding sequence is TGTGCCAGCAGTTTTACTAAGGGACAGCGCTACGAGCAGTACTTC.

The CDR3 DNA reads as TGCAGCGTGCAAGAAGTAGCGGGCCTCTACGAGCAGTACTTC. It codes for CSVQEVAGLYEQYF. This chain uses TRBV29-1 with TRBJ2-7, with TRBD2 matching 7 bases. With V trimmed by 6 bases and J by 3 bases, 11 bases remained unmatched. CDR1 is SQVTM, CDR2 ANQGSEA, per germline. CDR3 size: 14 residues.

This chain connects TRBV9 to TRBJ2-1, with TRBD2 matching over 11 bases. CDR3 length equals 15 residues. Germline CDR1 SGDLS, CDR2 YYNGEE. V lost 4 bases, J lost 3 bases, and 3 bases stayed unmatched. The CDR3 region is CASSLTSGGYNEQFF. DNA of the CDR3: TGTGCCAGCAGCCTAACTAGCGGGGGCTACAATGAGCAGTTCTTC.

V gene TRBV7-9 combines with J gene TRBJ2-3, with 8 bases lining up with TRBD2. After removal of 5 bases from V and 3 bases from J, the junction contained 1 base not matched to a gene. The CDR3 totals 13 residues. Germline V gene data show CDR1 as SEHNR and CDR2 as FQNEAQ (reference sequence). The CDR3 sequence: CASSTGGTDTQYF. In DNA, the CDR3 is TGTGCCAGCAGCACGGGGGGGACAGATACGCAGTATTTT.

This clone was seen only once. This chain uses TRBV9 with TRBJ1-6; a possible D gene is TRBD1 (6 bases). The V gene's germline CDR1 is SGDLS and CDR2 YYNGEE. This CDR3 spans 14 amino acids. The V end lost 6 bases, the J end lost 4 bases, and 11 bases lay between the germline ends. The chain's CDR3 is CASKGEGYNSPLHF. Here the CDR3 DNA reads TGTGCCAGCAAGGGGGAGGGGTATAATTCACCCCTCCACTTT.

The chain has TRBV5-4 and TRBJ2-3, with TRBD2 as a possible D gene (5 bases). The CDR3 covers 13 residues. Trimming stripped 1 base from V and 13 bases from J, with 16 bases between. Germline V gene data show CDR1 as SGHNT and CDR2 as YYREEE (reference sequence). CDR3 sequence reads: CASSLSSGEEEYF. CDR3 DNA: TGTGCCAGCAGCTTGTCGAGCGGCGAGGAGGAGTATTTT.

This chain uses TRBV28 with TRBJ2-1, with unresolved D. This CDR3 spans 15 amino acids. Deletions cut 3 bases from V and 1 base from J, with 10 bases between. Per the germline V gene, CDR1 is MDHEN and CDR2 is SYDVKM. The CDR3 nucleotides read TGTGCCAGCAGTTTTCGGACGACTTCCTACAATGAGCAGTTCTTC. This gives the protein CASSFRTTSYNEQFF.

V usage is TRBV2 and J usage is TRBJ1-5, with D tentatively TRBD1 (5 bases). The germline V gene encodes CDR1 SNHLY and CDR2 FYNNEI. The CDR3 runs to 14 residues. V lost 6 bases, J lost 0 bases, and 9 bases lay in between. The CDR3 loop is CASSPQGSNQPQHF. For the CDR3, the DNA is TGTGCCAGCAGCCCCCAGGGTAGCAATCAGCCCCAGCATTTT.

This clone was observed once. J is TRBJ1-1 and V is TRBV2; D ambiguous. The ends were cut back, 4 bases at V and 0 bases at J, with 6 bases in the middle. This CDR3 has 13 residues. Germline V gene sequence: CDR1 SNHLY, CDR2 FYNNEI. This CDR3 is CASSGMMNTEAFF. CDR3 DNA: TGTGCCAGCAGTGGGATGATGAACACTGAAGCTTTCTTT.